The rows below give T cell receptor beta chains drawn from one sample of a study of blood T cell repertoires in COVID-19. Sequencing used immunoSEQ multiplex PCR; TCRdb keeps in-frame clones, though not all of them. This table holds under 95,000 clones, about 86% found once. Sequenced material: peripheral blood. These TCRs come from a woman older than 75 with acute or convalescent COVID-19. CDR3s include the opening cysteine and the closing phenylalanine or tryptophan. Each record gives: V gene, CDR3 protein.

V gene: TRBV4-1; CDR3 protein: CASSQGRTLSSASTDTQYF
V gene: TRBV12-3/TRBV12-4; CDR3 protein: CASSRGNEQFF
V gene: TRBV5-6; CDR3 protein: CASSLVRREAPLHF
V gene: TRBV7-8; CDR3 protein: CASSMDRGRFNEKLFF
V gene: TRBV6-5; CDR3 protein: CASRGQGFGYGYTF
V gene: TRBV6-5; CDR3 protein: CASSYSRADTQYF
V gene: TRBV27; CDR3 protein: CASSLGRLSYEQYF
V gene: TRBV6-5; CDR3 protein: CASSYSGRGAYEQYF
V gene: TRBV19; CDR3 protein: CASSTRDRSSYEQYF
V gene: TRBV5-1; CDR3 protein: CASSLALEETQYF
V gene: TRBV24-1; CDR3 protein: CATSDYRNEQFF
V gene: TRBV6-6; CDR3 protein: CASSYSPGATNEKLFF
V gene: TRBV5-1; CDR3 protein: CASSPNLSGNEQFF
V gene: TRBV11-2; CDR3 protein: CASSSTGTGIHEQYF
V gene: TRBV7-3; CDR3 protein: CASSLRTFSNQPQHF
V gene: TRBV19; CDR3 protein: CASSITGSGANVLTF
V gene: TRBV6-6; CDR3 protein: CASSFGGNNSPLHF
V gene: TRBV20-1; CDR3 protein: CSASRQRNTEAFF
V gene: TRBV3-1/TRBV3-2; CDR3 protein: CASSPGGWSPLHF
V gene: TRBV5-1; CDR3 protein: CASSLGQGLYTF
V gene: TRBV6-5; CDR3 protein: CASRLTLLVGTQYF
V gene: TRBV5-6; CDR3 protein: CASSLGGGGANVLTF
V gene: TRBV4-2; CDR3 protein: CASSQVAGNTGELFF
V gene: TRBV5-1; CDR3 protein: CASSPLAGVDTQYF
V gene: TRBV18; CDR3 protein: CASSQTSGGAYEQFF
V gene: TRBV6-5; CDR3 protein: CASSRQGNQPQHF
V gene: TRBV5-1; CDR3 protein: CASSGGTGAFYGYTF
V gene: TRBV5-1; CDR3 protein: CASSLDGNSNQPQHF
V gene: TRBV19; CDR3 protein: CASSTLTGAVAYEQYF
V gene: TRBV9; CDR3 protein: CASSVGGYNSPLHF
V gene: TRBV25-1; CDR3 protein: CASSVGGAPTDTQYF
V gene: TRBV7-2; CDR3 protein: CASSRQWTAQHTQYF
V gene: TRBV2; CDR3 protein: CASSAGHLYGYTF
V gene: TRBV2; CDR3 protein: CASRAGLKNTEAFF
V gene: TRBV6-5; CDR3 protein: CASRSGTGGNQPQHF
V gene: TRBV5-1; CDR3 protein: CASSLAGTGQDTQYF
V gene: TRBV18; CDR3 protein: CASSPPGSSYEQYF
V gene: TRBV5-1; CDR3 protein: CASSFEGYNEQFF
V gene: TRBV3-1/TRBV3-2; CDR3 protein: CASSQDPFGGIGGYTF
V gene: TRBV5-6; CDR3 protein: CASSPHRGRLVDGELFF
V gene: TRBV4-1; CDR3 protein: CASSQEGNQETQYF
V gene: TRBV9; CDR3 protein: CASNLVGDSNQPQHF
V gene: TRBV7-9; CDR3 protein: CASSVLETEAFF
V gene: TRBV20-1; CDR3 protein: CSASQQGARNSPLHF
V gene: TRBV9; CDR3 protein: CASSGQGSRDTQYF
V gene: TRBV2; CDR3 protein: CASSPDRGRSNGYTF